The 9 T cell receptor beta chains below were found in one sample sequenced in a study of identical twins. Using its own MiXCR run on the 5' RACE reads, TCRdb lists one record per CDR3 protein. The table shows under 350,000 distinct CDR3 sequences, with roughly 8.6% occurring only once. The sample was also linked to a second study, of yellow fever vaccine responses in identical twins.

Specimen: CD8+ T cells sorted from blood. These receptors all come from a woman in her late teens or twenties in good health.

V usage is TRBV11-2 and J usage is TRBJ1-4; 7 nucleotides line up with TRBD1. Germline V gene sequence: CDR1 SGHAT, CDR2 FQNNGV. The CDR3 totals 15 residues. The ends lost 1 base at V and 6 bases at J; junction bases unmatched: 5. DNA of the CDR3: TGTGCCAGCAGCTTAGCGACAGGGTTTGATGAAAAACTGTTTTTT. It codes for CASSLATGFDEKLFF.

This chain links TRBV4-1 with TRBJ2-5, with 9 bases lining up with TRBD2. J gave up 3 bases and V 3 bases, and 8 bases lay outside the gene matches. CDR1 is MGHRA, CDR2 YSYEKL, per germline. The CDR3 has 16 amino acids. The CDR3 protein is CASSHLPVAGEETQYF. CDR3 nucleotide sequence: TGCGCCAGCAGCCATCTTCCCGTAGCGGGGGAAGAGACCCAGTACTTC.

Many counts were recorded for this clonotype. The rearrangement links TRBV7-9 to TRBJ2-7; D uncertain. The CDR3 contains 15 residues. Per germline, CDR1 SEHNR and CDR2 FQNEAQ (reference sequence). V lost 5 bases and J 0 bases, leaving 14 bases between the germline ends. CDR3: CASSPRKANSYEQYF. The CDR3 coding sequence is TGTGCCAGCAGCCCCAGGAAGGCAAACTCCTACGAGCAGTACTTC. Supplemented by reference TRBV7-9 and TRBJ2-7, the full variable domain reads DTGVSQNPRHKITKRGQNVTFRCDPISEHNRLYWYRQTLGQGPEFLTYFQNEAQLEKSRLLSDRFSAERPKGSFSTLEIQRTEQGDSAMYLCASSPRKANSYEQYFGPGTRLTVT.

The V gene is TRBV6-1, the J gene TRBJ1-2, with TRBD1 identical over 9 bases. Trimming cost V 6 bases and J 4 bases; bases outside gene matches: 15. There are 17 residues in the CDR3. Germline-derived CDR1 and CDR2 are MNHNS and SASEGT. The CDR3 DNA is TGTGCCAGCAGCGCCAACCCCGGGACAGGGTTTGGCTATGGCTACACCTTC. This codes for CASSANPGTGFGYGYTF.

As regards this clonotype: This may be a read error: a much more frequent sequence differs by one nucleotide. The chain joins TRBV15 to TRBJ2-1; TRBD1 might be the D (7 bases). This CDR3 is built from 11 residues. Germline CDR1 and CDR2: LNHNV and YYDKDF (reference sequence). The V end lost 7 bases, the J end lost 11 bases, and 12 bases lay between the germline ends. CDR3: CATNQGGKQFF. The CDR3 region has the DNA TGTGCCACCAATCAGGGGGGTAAGCAGTTCTTC.

The genes are TRBV28 and TRBJ1-1, with 7 bases lining up with TRBD1. The CDR3 loop spans 15 amino acids. J was trimmed by 4 bases and V by 8 bases; bases with no gene match: 13. Looked up from germline, CDR1 is MDHEN and CDR2 is SYDVKM. Here the CDR3 reads CASQTGKVWGTEAFF. DNA for the CDR3: TGTGCCAGCCAGACAGGGAAAGTTTGGGGCACTGAAGCTTTCTTT.

This clonotype was counted between two and nine times. The V call is TRBV4-1, the J call TRBJ1-4; a weak D match, TRBD1 (5 bases). The CDR3 is made up of 16 amino acids. Germline CDR1 reads MGHRA; CDR2 reads YSYEKL. Deletions cut 5 bases from V and 2 bases from J, with 15 bases between. This chain's CDR3 is CASSSGTRGTNEKLFF. The CDR3 nucleotides read TGCGCCAGCAGCTCCGGCACCCGGGGGACTAATGAAAAACTGTTTTTT.

At least ten counts were recorded for this clonotype. In DNA form, the CDR3 reads TGCAGTGCTAGAGACGAGCGGGGGGGCCGATACACCGGGGAGCTGTTTTTT. Its translation is CSARDERGGRYTGELFF. The V and J genes are TRBV20-1 and TRBJ2-2; 10 bases are a match to TRBD2. The CDR3 sequence is 17 residues long. Germline-derived CDR1 and CDR2 are DFQATT and SNEGSKA (reference sequence). After removal of 0 bases from V and 3 bases from J, the junction contained 7 bases not matched to a gene.

A few counts support this clonotype. The chain employs TRBV20-1 and TRBJ2-2; D possibly corresponds to TRBD2 (6 bases). The length of the CDR3 is 14 residues. Germline V gene data show CDR1 as DFQATT and CDR2 as SNEGSKA (reference sequence). Trimming removed 3 bases at V and 3 bases at J, with 11 bases between. CDR3 sequence: CSASNLAHTGELFF. In nucleotides, the CDR3 is TGCAGTGCTAGTAATCTAGCGCACACCGGGGAGCTGTTTTTT.